This record covers a single TCR beta chain. This specimen comes from a study of patients and donors after allogeneic stem cell transplantation. V was clipped by 5 bases and J by 3 bases, with 8 bases between them. This CDR3 spans 12 amino acids. In germline, CDR1 is PRHDT, CDR2 FYEKMQ (reference sequence). MiXCR, run by TCRdb on the RT-PCR reads, gives a single entry per CDR3 protein. Of about 57,000 distinct CDR3 sequences in the sample, 13% were seen once. What was sequenced was blood, either unsorted or a sorted T cell fraction (not recorded which). The clonotype was recovered from a human donor who was either an allogeneic HSCT recipient or a stem cell or donor lymphocyte infusion donor (not recorded which). It is not recorded whose cells these are; they may come from a transplant donor. This chain connects TRBV13 to TRBJ2-7; D gene uncertain. The CDR3 DNA sequence: TGTGCCAGCAGCCCCTGGGACTACGAGCAGTACTTC. Protein: CASSPWDYEQYF.